This T cell receptor (beta chain) is drawn from a study of blood T cells in healthy people across ages. With each sample, at least 6 micrograms of total RNA were extracted. The CDR3 sequence is 12 residues long. Trimming stripped 2 bases from V and 6 bases from J, with 11 bases between. Germline CDR1 reads SQVTM; CDR2 reads ANQGSEA. Primed by a sample-barcoded 5' primer and a J-beta primer mix, a second PCR proceeded for 7 to 11 cycles. TCRdb reprocessed the 5' RACE reads via MiXCR and lists one record per CDR3 protein. The data show 1.2 million to 1.5 million distinct CDR3 sequences, about 43% seen once. The table lists this clonotype with a few counts.

Sequenced: blood. The chain links TRBV29-1 to TRBJ2-7, with a possible D match to TRBD1 (6 bases). This receptor was obtained from a woman aged 18-35 years in good health. CDR3 DNA: TGCAGCGTTGAAACGACAGGCGGCGAGCAGTACTTC. This gives the protein CSVETTGGEQYF.